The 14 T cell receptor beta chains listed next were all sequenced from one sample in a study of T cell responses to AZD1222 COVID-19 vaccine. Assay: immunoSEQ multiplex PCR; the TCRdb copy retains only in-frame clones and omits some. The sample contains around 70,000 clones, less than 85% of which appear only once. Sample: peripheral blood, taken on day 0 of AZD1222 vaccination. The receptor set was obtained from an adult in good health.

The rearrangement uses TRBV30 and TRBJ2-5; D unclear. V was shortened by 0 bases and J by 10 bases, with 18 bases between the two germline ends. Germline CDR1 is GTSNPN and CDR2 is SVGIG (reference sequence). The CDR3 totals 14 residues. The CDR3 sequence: CAWSVVGSRRDQYF. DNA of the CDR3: TGTGCCTGGAGTGTGGTAGGGTCCCGGAGAGACCAGTACTTC. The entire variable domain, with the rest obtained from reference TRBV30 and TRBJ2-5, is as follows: SQTIHQWPATLVQPVGSPLSLECTVEGTSNPNLYWYRQAAGRGLQLLFYSVGIGQISSEVPQNLSASRPQDRQFILSSKKLLLSDSGFYLCAWSVVGSRRDQYFGPGTRLLVL.

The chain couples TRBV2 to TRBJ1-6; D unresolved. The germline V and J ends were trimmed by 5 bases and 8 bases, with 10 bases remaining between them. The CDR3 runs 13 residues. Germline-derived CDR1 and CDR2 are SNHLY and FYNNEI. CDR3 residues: CASSPLMDSPLHF. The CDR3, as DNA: TGTGCCAGCAGTCCCCTAATGGATTCACCCCTCCACTTT.

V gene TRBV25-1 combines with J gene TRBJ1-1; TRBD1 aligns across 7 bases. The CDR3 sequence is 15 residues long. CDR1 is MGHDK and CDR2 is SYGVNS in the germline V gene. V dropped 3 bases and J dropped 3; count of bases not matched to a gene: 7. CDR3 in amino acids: CASSDQGGADTEAFF. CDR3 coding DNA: TGTGCCAGCAGTGACCAAGGGGGCGCGGACACTGAAGCTTTCTTT.

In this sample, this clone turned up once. The DNA for the CDR3 is TGTGCCAGCAGTGGACTCCTATTCGATGAGCAGTTCTTC. This gives the protein CASSGLLFDEQFF. The chain recombines TRBV27 with TRBJ2-1, with a possible D match to TRBD2 (5 bases). Trimming took 5 bases from V and 8 from J, leaving 13 bases between them. Germline V CDR1 and CDR2: MNHEY, SMNVEV (reference sequence). The CDR3 has 13 amino acids.

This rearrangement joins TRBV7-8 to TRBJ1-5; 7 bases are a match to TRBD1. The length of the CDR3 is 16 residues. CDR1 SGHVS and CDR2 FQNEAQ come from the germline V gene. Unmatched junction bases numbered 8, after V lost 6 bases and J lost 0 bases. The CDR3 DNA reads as TGTGCCAGCAGGGCGACAGGGCGTTATAGCAATCAGCCCCAGCATTTT. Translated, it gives CASRATGRYSNQPQHF. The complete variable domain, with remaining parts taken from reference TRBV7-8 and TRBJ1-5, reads GAGVSQSPRYKVAKRGQDVALRCDPISGHVSLFWYQQALGQGPEFLTYFQNEAQLDKSGLPSDRFFAERPEGSVSTLKIQRTQQEDSAVYLCASRATGRYSNQPQHFGDGTRLSIL.

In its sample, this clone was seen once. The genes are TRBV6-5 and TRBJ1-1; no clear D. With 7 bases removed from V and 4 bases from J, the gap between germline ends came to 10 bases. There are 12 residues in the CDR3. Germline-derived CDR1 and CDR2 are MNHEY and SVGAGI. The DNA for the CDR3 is TGTGCCAGCACCCTTGACGCCACTGAAGCTTTCTTT. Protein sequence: CASTLDATEAFF.

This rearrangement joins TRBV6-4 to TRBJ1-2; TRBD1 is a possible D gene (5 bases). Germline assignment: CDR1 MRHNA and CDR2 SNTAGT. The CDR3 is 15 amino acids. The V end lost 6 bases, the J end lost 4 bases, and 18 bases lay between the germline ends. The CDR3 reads CASSRDRVNSYGYTF. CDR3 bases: TGTGCCAGCAGCCGTGACAGAGTGAATTCCTATGGCTACACCTTC.

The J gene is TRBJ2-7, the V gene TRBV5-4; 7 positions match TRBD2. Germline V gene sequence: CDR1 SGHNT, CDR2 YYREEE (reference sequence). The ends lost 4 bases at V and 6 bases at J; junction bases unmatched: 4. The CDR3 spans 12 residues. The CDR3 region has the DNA TGTGCCAGCAGCAAGGGACTAAGCGAGCAGTACTTC. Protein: CASSKGLSEQYF.

The CDR3 DNA follows: TGTGCCATCAATAAACAGGGAGACTACGAGCAGTACTTC. Protein product: CAINKQGDYEQYF. The J gene is TRBJ2-7, the V gene TRBV10-3; a possible D gene is TRBD1 (6 bases). The CDR3 contains 13 residues. Germline CDR1 reads ENHRY; CDR2 reads SYGVKD. The ends were cut back, 7 bases at V and 3 bases at J, with 13 bases in the middle.

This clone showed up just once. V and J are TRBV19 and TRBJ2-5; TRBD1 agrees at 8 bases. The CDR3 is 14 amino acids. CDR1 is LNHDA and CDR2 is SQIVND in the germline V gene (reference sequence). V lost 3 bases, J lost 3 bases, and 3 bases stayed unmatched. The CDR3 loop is CASSMWDRKETQYF. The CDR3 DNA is TGTGCCAGTAGTATGTGGGACAGGAAAGAGACCCAGTACTTC.

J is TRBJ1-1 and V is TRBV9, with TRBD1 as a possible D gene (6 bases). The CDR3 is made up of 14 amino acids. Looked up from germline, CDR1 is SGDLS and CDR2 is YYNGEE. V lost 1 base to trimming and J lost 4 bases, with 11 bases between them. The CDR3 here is CASSVILGGTEAFF. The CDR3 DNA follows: TGTGCCAGCAGCGTAATACTAGGGGGCACTGAAGCTTTCTTT.

The CDR3 region is CASSESDRSYGYTF. CDR3 in DNA: TGCGCCAGCAGTGAGTCGGACAGGTCCTATGGCTACACCTTC. This chain joins TRBV10-1 and TRBJ1-2; 7 bases align to TRBD1. The trim removed 0 bases at V and 4 bases at J, leaving 2 bases unmatched. This CDR3 is built from 14 residues. Per the germline V gene, CDR1 is WNHNN and CDR2 is SYGVQD (reference sequence).

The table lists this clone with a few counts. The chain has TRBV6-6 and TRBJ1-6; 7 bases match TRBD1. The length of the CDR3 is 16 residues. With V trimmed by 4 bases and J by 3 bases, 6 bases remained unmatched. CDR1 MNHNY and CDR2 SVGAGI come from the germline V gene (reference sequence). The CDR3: CASSWTGQNYNSPLHF. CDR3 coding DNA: TGTGCCAGCAGTTGGACGGGACAGAACTATAATTCACCCCTCCACTTT.

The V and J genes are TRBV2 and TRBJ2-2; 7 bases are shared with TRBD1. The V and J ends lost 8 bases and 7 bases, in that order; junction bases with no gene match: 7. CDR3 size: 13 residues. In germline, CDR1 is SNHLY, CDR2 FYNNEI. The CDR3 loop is CASQEGAGGELFF. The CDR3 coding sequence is TGTGCCAGCCAAGAGGGGGCGGGCGGGGAGCTGTTTTTT.